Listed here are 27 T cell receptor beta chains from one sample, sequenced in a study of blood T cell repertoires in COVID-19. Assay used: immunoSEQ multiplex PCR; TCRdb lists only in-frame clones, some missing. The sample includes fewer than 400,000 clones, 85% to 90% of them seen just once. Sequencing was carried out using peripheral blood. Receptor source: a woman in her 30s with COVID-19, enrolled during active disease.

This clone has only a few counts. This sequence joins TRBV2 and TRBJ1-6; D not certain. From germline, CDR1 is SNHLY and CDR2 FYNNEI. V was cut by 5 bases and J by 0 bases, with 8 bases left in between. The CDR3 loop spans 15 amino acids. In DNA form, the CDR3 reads TGTGCCAGCAGTCCGAGGAGCTCCTATAATTCACCCCTCCACTTT. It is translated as CASSPRSSYNSPLHF.

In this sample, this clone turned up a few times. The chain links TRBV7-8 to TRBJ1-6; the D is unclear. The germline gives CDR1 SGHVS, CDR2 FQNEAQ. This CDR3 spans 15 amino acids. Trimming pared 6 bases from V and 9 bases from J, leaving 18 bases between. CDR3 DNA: TGTGCCAGCAGAAAATTCGGGGATTTGGGTTCACCCCTCCACTTT. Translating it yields CASRKFGDLGSPLHF.

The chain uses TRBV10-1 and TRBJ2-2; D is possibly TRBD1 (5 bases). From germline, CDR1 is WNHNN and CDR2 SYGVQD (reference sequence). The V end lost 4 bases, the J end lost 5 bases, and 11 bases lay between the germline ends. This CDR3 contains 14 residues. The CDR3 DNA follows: TGCGCCAGCAGTGTGACCAGGGCGACCGGGGAGCTGTTTTTT. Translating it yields CASSVTRATGELFF.

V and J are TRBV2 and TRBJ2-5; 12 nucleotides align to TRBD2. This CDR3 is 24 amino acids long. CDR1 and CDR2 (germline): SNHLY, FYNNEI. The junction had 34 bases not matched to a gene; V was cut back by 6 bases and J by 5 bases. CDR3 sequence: CASRETGNRTDMRLAGGPQETQYF. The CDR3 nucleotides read TGTGCCAGCAGGGAAACGGGGAACAGGACCGACATGAGGCTAGCGGGAGGGCCCCAGGAGACCCAGTACTTC.

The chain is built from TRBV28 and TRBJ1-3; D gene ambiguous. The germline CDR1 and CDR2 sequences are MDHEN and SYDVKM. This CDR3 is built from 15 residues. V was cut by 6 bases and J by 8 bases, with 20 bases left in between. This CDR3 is CASSISSMSGDTIYF. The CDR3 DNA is TGTGCCAGCAGCATAAGCAGTATGTCCGGGGACACCATATATTTT.

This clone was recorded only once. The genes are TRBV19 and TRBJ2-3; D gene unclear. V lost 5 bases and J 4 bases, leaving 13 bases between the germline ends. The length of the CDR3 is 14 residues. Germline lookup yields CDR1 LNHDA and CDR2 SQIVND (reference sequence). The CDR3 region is CASSGQKIADTQYF. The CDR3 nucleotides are TGTGCCAGTAGTGGGCAGAAGATAGCAGATACGCAGTATTTT.

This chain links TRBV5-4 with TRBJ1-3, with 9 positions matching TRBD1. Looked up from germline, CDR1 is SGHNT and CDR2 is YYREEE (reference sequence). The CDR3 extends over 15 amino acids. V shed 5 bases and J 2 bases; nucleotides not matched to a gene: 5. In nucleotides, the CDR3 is TGTGCCAGCAGTCGGGACAGGGTAACTGGAAACACCATATATTTT. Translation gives CASSRDRVTGNTIYF.

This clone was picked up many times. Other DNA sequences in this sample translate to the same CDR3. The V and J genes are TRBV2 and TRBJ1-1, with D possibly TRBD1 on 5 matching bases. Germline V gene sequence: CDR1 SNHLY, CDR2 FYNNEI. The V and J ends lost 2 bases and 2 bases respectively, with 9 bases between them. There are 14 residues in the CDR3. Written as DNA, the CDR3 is TGTGCCAGCAGTGAAAGGCAGGGAAACACTGAAGCTTTCTTT. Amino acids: CASSERQGNTEAFF.

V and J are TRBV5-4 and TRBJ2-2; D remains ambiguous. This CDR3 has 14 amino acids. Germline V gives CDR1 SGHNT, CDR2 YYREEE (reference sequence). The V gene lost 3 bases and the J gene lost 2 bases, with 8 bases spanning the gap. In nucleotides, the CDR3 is TGTGCCAGCAGCTCTGAAGCCAACACCGGGGAGCTGTTTTTT. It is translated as CASSSEANTGELFF.

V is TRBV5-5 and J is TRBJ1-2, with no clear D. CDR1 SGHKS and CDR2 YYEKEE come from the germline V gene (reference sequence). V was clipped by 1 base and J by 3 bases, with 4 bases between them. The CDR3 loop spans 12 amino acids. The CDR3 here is CASSLPDYGYTF. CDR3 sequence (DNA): TGTGCCAGCAGCTTGCCAGACTATGGCTACACCTTC. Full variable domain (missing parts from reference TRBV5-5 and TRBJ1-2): DAGVTQSPTHLIKTRGQQVTLRCSPISGHKSVSWYQQVLGQGPQFIFQYYEKEERGRGNFPDRFSARQFPNYSSELNVNALLLGDSALYLCASSLPDYGYTFGSGTRLTVV.

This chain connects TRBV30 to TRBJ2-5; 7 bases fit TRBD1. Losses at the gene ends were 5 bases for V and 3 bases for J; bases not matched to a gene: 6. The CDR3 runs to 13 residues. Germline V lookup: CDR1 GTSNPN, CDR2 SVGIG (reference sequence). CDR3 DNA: TGTGCCTGGTCTCTAGGGACAGAAGAGACCCAGTACTTC. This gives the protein CAWSLGTEETQYF.

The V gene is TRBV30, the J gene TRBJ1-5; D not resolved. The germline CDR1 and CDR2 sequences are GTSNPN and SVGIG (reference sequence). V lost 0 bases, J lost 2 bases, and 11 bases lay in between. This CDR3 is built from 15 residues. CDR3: CAWSVGGRGNQPQHF. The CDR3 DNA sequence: TGTGCCTGGAGTGTAGGCGGAAGAGGCAATCAGCCCCAGCATTTT. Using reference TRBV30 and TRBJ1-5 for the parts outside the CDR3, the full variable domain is SQTIHQWPATLVQPVGSPLSLECTVEGTSNPNLYWYRQAAGRGLQLLFYSVGIGQISSEVPQNLSASRPQDRQFILSSKKLLLSDSGFYLCAWSVGGRGNQPQHFGDGTRLSIL.

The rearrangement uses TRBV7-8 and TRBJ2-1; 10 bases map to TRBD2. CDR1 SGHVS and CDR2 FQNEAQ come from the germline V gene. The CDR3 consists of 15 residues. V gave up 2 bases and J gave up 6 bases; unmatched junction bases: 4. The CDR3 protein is CASSLSLAGANEQFF. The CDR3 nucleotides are TGTGCCAGCAGCTTATCCCTAGCGGGAGCCAATGAGCAGTTCTTC. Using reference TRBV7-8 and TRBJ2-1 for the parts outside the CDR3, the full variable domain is GAGVSQSPRYKVAKRGQDVALRCDPISGHVSLFWYQQALGQGPEFLTYFQNEAQLDKSGLPSDRFFAERPEGSVSTLKIQRTQQEDSAVYLCASSLSLAGANEQFFGPGTRLTVL.

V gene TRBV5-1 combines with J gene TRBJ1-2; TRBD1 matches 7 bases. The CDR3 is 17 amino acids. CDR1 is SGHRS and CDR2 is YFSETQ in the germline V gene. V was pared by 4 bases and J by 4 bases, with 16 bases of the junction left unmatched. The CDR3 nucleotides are TGCGCCAGCAGCGTGGACCCACAGGGAAAGGGGGCCTATGGCTACACCTTC. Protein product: CASSVDPQGKGAYGYTF. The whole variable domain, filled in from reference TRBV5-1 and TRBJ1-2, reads KAGVTQTPRYLIKTRGQQVTLSCSPISGHRSVSWYQQTPGQGLQFLFEYFSETQRNKGNFPGRFSGRQFSNSRSEMNVSTLELGDSALYLCASSVDPQGKGAYGYTFGSGTRLTVV.

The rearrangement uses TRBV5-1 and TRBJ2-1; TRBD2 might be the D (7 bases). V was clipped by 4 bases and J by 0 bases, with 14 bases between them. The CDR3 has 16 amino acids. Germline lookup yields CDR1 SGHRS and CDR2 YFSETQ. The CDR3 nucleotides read TGCGCCAGCAGCCCGGGGGGCGGGAACTCCTACAATGAGCAGTTCTTC. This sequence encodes CASSPGGGNSYNEQFF.

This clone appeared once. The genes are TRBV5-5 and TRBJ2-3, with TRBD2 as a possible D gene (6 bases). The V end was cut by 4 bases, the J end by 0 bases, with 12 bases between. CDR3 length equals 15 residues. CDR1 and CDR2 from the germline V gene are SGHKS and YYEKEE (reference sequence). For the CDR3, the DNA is TGTGCCAGCAGCGCAACCGGGACTAGCACAGATACGCAGTATTTT. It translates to CASSATGTSTDTQYF.

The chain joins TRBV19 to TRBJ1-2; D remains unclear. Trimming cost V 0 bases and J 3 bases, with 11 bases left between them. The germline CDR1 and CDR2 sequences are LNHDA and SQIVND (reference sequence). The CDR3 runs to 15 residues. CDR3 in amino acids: CASSIDFQTYYGYTF. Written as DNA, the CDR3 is TGTGCCAGTAGTATAGATTTCCAGACTTACTATGGCTACACCTTC.

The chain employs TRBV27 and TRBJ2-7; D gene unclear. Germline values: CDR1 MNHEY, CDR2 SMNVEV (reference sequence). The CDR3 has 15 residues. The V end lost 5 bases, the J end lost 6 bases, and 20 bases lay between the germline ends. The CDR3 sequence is CASSPFGGAPSEQYF. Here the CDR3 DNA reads TGTGCCAGCAGTCCGTTTGGCGGAGCTCCTTCCGAGCAGTACTTC.

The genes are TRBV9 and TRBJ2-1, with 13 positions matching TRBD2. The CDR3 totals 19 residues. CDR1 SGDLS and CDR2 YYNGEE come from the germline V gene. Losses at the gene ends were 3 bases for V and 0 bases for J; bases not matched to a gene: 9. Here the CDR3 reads CASSENPGLAGSSYNEQFF. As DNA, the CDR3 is TGTGCCAGCAGCGAGAACCCGGGACTAGCGGGGAGCTCCTACAATGAGCAGTTCTTC.

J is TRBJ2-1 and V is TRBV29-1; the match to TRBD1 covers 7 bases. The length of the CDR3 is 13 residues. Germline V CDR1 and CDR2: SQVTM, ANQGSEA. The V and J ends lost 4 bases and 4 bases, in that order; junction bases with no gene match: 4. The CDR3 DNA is TGCAGCGTTGCGGGACAGCGATACAATGAGCAGTTCTTC. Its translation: CSVAGQRYNEQFF.

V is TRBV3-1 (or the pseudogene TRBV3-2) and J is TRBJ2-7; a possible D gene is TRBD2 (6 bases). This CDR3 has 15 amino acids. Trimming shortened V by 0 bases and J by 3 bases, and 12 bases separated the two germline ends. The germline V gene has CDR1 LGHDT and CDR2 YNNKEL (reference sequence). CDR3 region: CASSQDIQRVYEQYF. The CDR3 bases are TGTGCCAGCAGCCAAGATATCCAGCGGGTCTACGAGCAGTACTTC.

DNA for the CDR3: TGTGCCAGTAGTTCAGAATACGAGCAGTACTTC. Amino acid sequence: CASSSEYEQYF. The V call is TRBV19, the J call TRBJ2-7; the D is unclear. Germline V CDR1 and CDR2: LNHDA, SQIVND (reference sequence). The V end lost 5 bases, the J end lost 4 bases, and 6 bases lay between the germline ends. CDR3 size: 11 residues. The whole variable domain, remainder taken from reference TRBV19 and TRBJ2-7, is DGGITQSPKYLFRKEGQNVTLSCEQNLNHDAMYWYRQDPGQGLRLIYYSQIVNDFQKGDIAEGYSVSREKKESFPLTVTSAQKNPTAFYLCASSSEYEQYFGPGTRLTVT.

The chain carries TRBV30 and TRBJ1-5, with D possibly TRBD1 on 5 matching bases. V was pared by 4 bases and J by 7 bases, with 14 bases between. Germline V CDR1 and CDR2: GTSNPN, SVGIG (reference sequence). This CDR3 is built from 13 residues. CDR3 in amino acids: CAWTSGFGQPQHF. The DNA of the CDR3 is TGTGCCTGGACCTCAGGGTTTGGGCAGCCCCAGCATTTT. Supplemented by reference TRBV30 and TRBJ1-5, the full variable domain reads SQTIHQWPATLVQPVGSPLSLECTVEGTSNPNLYWYRQAAGRGLQLLFYSVGIGQISSEVPQNLSASRPQDRQFILSSKKLLLSDSGFYLCAWTSGFGQPQHFGDGTRLSIL.

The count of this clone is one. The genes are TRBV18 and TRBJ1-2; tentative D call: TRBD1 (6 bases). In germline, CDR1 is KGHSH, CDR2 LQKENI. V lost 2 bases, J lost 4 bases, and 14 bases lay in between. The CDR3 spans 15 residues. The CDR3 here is CASSPSQGTSYGYTF. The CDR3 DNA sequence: TGTGCCAGCTCACCATCGCAGGGGACCTCCTATGGCTACACCTTC.

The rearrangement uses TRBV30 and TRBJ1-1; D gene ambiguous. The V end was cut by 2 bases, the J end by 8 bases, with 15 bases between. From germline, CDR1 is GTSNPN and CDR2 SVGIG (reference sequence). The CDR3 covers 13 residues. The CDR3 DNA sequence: TGTGCCTGGAGTCCATCCGGCCAGGCCGAAGCTTTCTTT. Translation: CAWSPSGQAEAFF. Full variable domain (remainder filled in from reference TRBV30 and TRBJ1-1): SQTIHQWPATLVQPVGSPLSLECTVEGTSNPNLYWYRQAAGRGLQLLFYSVGIGQISSEVPQNLSASRPQDRQFILSSKKLLLSDSGFYLCAWSPSGQAEAFFGQGTRLTVV.

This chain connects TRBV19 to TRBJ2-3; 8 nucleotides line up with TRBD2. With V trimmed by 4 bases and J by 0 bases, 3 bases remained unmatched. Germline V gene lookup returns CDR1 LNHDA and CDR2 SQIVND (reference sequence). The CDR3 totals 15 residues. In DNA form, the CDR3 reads TGTGCCAGTAGTACGACTAGCGCTAGCACAGATACGCAGTATTTT. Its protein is CASSTTSASTDTQYF. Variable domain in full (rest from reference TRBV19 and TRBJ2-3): DGGITQSPKYLFRKEGQNVTLSCEQNLNHDAMYWYRQDPGQGLRLIYYSQIVNDFQKGDIAEGYSVSREKKESFPLTVTSAQKNPTAFYLCASSTTSASTDTQYFGPGTRLTVL.

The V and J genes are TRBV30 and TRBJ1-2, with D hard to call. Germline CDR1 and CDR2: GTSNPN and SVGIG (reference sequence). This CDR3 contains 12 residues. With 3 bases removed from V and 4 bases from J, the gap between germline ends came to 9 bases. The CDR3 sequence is CAWSPAGYGYTF. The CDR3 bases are TGTGCCTGGAGCCCTGCAGGCTATGGCTACACCTTC. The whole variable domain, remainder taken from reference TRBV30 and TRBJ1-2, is SQTIHQWPATLVQPVGSPLSLECTVEGTSNPNLYWYRQAAGRGLQLLFYSVGIGQISSEVPQNLSASRPQDRQFILSSKKLLLSDSGFYLCAWSPAGYGYTFGSGTRLTVV.